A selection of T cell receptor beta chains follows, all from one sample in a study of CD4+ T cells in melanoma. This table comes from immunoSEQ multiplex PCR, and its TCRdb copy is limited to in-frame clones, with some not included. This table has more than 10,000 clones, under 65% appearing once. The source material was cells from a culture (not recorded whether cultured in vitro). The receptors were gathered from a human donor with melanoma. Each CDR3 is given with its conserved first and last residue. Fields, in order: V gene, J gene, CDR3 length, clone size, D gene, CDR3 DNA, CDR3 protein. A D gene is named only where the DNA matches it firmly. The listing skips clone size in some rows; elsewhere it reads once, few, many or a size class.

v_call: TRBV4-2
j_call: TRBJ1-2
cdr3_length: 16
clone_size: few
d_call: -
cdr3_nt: TGTGCCAGCAGCTCATCCCTGGCGGGGGGCGAAGGCGGCTACACCTTC
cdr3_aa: CASSSSLAGGEGGYTF

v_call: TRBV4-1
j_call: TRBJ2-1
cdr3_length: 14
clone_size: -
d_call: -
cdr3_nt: TGCGCCAGCAGCCACCCTCGAGTAGGTCCTGAGCAGTTCTTC
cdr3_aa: CASSHPRVGPEQFF

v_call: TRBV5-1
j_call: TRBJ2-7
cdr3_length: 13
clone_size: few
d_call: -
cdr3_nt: TGCGCCAGCAGCTTGCAGGACTCCTACGAGCAGTACTTC
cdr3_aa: CASSLQDSYEQYF

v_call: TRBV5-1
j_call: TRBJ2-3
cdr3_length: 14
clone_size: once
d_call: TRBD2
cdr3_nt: TGCGCCAGCTGGAGCGGGGGCCGCACAGATACGCAGTATTTT
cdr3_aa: CASWSGGRTDTQYF

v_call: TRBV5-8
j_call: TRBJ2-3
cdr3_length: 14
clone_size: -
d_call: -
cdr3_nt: TGTGCCAGCAGCTTGGGACAGAACACAGATACGCAGTATTTT
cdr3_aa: CASSLGQNTDTQYF

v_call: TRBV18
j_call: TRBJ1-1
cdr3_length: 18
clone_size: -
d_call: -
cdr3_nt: TGTGCCAGCTCACCACTCATTTTGGGGAGCAGCGAGAACACTGAAGCTTTCTTT
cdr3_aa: CASSPLILGSSENTEAFF

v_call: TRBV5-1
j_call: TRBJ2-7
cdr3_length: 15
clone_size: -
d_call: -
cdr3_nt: TGCGCCAGCAGCGCCCTGGGGGCCTCAAAATACGAGCAGTACTTC
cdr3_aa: CASSALGASKYEQYF

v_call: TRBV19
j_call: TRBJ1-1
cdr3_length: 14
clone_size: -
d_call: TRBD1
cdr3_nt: TGTGCCAGTAGTAAGCCCGGGACAGGATCAGCTGCTTTCTTT
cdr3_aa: CASSKPGTGSAAFF

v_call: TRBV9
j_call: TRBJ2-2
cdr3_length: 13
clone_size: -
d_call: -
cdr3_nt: TGTGCCAGCAGCGGGGGGGGCGCCCGGGAGCTGTTTTTT
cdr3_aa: CASSGGGARELFF

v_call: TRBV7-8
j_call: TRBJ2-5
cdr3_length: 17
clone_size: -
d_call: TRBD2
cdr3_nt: TGTGCCAGCAGCTTAGGTGGGACTAGCGGGGGATGGGAGACCCAGTACTTC
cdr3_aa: CASSLGGTSGGWETQYF

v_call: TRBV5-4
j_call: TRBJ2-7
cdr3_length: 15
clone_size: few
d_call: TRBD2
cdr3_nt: TGTGCCAGCAGCCTCCGGGCTAGCGGGGGCTACGAGCAGTACTTC
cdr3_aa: CASSLRASGGYEQYF

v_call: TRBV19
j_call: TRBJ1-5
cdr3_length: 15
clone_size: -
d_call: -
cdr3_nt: TGTGCCAGCAGTCCCGTCCCCGTGCACAATCAGCCCCAGCATTTT
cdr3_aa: CASSPVPVHNQPQHF

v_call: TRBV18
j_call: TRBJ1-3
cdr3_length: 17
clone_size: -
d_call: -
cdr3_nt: TGTGCCAGCTCACCACTCCCCGGGATTAGCTCTGGAAACACCATATATTTT
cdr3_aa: CASSPLPGISSGNTIYF

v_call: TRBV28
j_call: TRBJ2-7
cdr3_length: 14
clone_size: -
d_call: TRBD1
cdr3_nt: TGTGCCAGCAGCAACATACTCACAGGGGGCGAGCAGTACTTC
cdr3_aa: CASSNILTGGEQYF

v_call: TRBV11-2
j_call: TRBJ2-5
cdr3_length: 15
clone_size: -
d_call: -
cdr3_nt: TGTGCCAGCAGCTTAGGAGTCACAGGGCAAGAGACCCAGTACTTC
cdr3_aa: CASSLGVTGQETQYF

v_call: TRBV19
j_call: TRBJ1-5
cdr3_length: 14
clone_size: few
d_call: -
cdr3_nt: TGTGCCAGTAGTATACGCCAGGCCAATCAGCCCCAGCATTTT
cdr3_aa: CASSIRQANQPQHF

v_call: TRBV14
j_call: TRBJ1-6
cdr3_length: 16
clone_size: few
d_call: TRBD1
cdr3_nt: TGTGCCAGCAGCCCGTTGACAGGGCTGGATAATTCACCCCTCCACTTT
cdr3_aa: CASSPLTGLDNSPLHF

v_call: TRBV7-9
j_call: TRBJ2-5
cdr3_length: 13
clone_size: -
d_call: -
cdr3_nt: TGTGCCAGCAGCTTGGCGGACAGCGGGACCCAGTACTTC
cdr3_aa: CASSLADSGTQYF

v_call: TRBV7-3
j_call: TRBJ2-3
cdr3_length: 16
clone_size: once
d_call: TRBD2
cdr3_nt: TGTGCCAGCAGCACCCGAAGGGGAGGGGGCACAGATACGCAGTATTTT
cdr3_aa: CASSTRRGGGTDTQYF

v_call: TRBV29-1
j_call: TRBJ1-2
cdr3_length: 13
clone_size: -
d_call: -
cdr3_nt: TGCAGCGTTGGATTACCCTTTAACTATGGCTACACCTTC
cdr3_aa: CSVGLPFNYGYTF

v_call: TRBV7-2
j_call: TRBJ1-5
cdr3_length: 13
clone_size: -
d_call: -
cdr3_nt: TGTGCCAGCAGCACATATAGCAATCAGCCCCAGCATTTT
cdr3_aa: CASSTYSNQPQHF

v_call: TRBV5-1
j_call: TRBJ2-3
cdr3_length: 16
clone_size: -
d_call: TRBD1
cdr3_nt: TGCGCCAGCAGCTTGGATGGCCAGGGGGCTACAGATACGCAGTATTTT
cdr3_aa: CASSLDGQGATDTQYF

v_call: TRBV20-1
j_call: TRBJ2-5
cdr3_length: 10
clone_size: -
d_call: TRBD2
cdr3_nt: TGCAGTGCTGCGGGGGGGTTCCAGTACTTC
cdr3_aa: CSAAGGFQYF

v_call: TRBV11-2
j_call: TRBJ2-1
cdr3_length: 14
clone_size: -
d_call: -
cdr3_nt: TGTGCCAGCAGCAGGGGGGTCTCCTACAATGAGCAGTTCTTC
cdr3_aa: CASSRGVSYNEQFF

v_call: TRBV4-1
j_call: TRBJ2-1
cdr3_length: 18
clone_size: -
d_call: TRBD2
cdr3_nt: TGCGCCAGCAGCCAAGATGGGTACGGGGGGTTCCCCTACAATGAGCAGTTCTTC
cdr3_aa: CASSQDGYGGFPYNEQFF

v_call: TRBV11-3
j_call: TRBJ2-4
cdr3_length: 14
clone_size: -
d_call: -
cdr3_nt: TGTGCCAGCAGCCCCCGGGGCCGCGGGGACATTCAGTACTTC
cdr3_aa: CASSPRGRGDIQYF

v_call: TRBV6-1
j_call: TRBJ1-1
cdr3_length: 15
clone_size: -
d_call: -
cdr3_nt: TGTGCCAGCCTTCCCCTAACCCGGGGGGTTGGTGAAGCTTTCTTT
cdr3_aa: CASLPLTRGVGEAFF

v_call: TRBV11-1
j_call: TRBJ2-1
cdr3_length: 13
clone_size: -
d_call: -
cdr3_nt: TGTGCCAGCAGCTCCCATTCTTACAATGAGCAGTTCTTC
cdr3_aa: CASSSHSYNEQFF

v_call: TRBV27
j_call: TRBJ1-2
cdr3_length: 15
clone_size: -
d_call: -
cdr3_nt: TGTGCCAGCAAGGCTTTTAGGGACGGGTGGTATGGCTACACCTTC
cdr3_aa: CASKAFRDGWYGYTF

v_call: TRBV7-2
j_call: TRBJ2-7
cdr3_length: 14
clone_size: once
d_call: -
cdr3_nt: TGTGCCAGCAGCTTAGACCGGTCTACCTACGAGCAGTACTTC
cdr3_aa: CASSLDRSTYEQYF

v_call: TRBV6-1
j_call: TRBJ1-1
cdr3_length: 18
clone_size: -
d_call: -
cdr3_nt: TGTGCCAGCAGTGAGCCCCACCCCCCCCCAGGGGATATTACTGAAGCTTTCTTT
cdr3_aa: CASSEPHPPPGDITEAFF

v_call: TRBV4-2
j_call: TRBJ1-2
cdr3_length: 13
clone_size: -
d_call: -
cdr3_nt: TGTGCCAGCAGGCCCCAGGGTGACTATGGCTACACCTTC
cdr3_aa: CASRPQGDYGYTF

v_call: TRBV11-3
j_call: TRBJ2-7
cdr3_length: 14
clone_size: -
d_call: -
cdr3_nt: TGTGCCAGCAGCTTATCGGGGGTTTCCTACGAGCAGTACTTC
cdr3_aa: CASSLSGVSYEQYF

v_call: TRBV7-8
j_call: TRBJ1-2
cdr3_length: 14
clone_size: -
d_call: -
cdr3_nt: TGTGCCAGCAGCTTAGAAACAGGCAACTATGGCTACACCTTC
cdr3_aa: CASSLETGNYGYTF

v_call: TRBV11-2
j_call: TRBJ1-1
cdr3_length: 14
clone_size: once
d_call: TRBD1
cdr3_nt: TGTGCCAACAGCCCAATAGGACAGGCTCGAGCGGCTTTCTTT
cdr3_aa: CANSPIGQARAAFF

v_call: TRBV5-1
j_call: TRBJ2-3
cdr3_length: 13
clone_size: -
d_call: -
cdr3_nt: TGCGCCAGCAGCTGGGCGGGGCCAGATACGCAGTATTTT
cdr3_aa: CASSWAGPDTQYF

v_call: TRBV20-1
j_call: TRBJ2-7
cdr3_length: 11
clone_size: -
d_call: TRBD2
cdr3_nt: TGCAGTGCTGCCGGGGGGAACGAGCAGTACTTC
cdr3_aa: CSAAGGNEQYF

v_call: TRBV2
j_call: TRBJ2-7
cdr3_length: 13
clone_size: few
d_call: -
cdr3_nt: TGTGCCAGCGTGGGCGCGTTGAGCTACGAGCAGTACTTC
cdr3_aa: CASVGALSYEQYF

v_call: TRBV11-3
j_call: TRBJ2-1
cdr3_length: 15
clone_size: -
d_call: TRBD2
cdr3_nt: TGTGCCAGCAGCTTAGGGAGGCGACTAGCTGACGAGCAGTTCTTC
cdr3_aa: CASSLGRRLADEQFF

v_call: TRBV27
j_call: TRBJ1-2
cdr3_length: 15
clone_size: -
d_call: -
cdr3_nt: TGTGCCAGCAGTTTATTTGGCGGAACGAACTATGGCTACACCTTC
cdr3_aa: CASSLFGGTNYGYTF

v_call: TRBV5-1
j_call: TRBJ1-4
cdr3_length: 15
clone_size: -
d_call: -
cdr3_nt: TGCGCCAGCAGCTCCGACCCTGGGTCTGATCGAAAACTGTTTTTT
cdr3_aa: CASSSDPGSDRKLFF

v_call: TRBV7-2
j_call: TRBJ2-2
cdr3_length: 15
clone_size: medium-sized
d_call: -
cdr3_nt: TGTGCCAGCAGCTTCAAGGGAAGGGACACCGGGGAGCTGTTTTTT
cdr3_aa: CASSFKGRDTGELFF

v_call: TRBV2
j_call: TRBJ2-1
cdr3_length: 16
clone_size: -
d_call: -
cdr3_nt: TGTGCCAGCAGTGTGATGGGGGGCGGAGGGGGGAATGAGCAGTTCTTC
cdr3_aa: CASSVMGGGGGNEQFF

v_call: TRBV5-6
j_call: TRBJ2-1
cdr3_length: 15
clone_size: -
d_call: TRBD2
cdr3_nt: TGTGCCAGCAGCTTGGCTACTAGCGGGGAAAGTGAGCAGTTCTTC
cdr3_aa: CASSLATSGESEQFF